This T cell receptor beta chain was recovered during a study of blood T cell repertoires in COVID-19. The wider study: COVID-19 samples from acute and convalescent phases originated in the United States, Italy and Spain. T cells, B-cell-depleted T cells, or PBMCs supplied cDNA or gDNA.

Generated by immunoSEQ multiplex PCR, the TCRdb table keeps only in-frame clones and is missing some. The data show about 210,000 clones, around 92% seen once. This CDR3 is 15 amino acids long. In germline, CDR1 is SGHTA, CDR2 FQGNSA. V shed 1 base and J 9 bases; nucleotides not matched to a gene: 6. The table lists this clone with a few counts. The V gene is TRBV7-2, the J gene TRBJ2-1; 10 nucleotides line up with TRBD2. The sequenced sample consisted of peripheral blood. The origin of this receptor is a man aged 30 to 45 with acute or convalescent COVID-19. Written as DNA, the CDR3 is TGTGCCAGCAGCTTAGGCCTAGCGGGAGTGAGTGAGCAGTTCTTC. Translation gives CASSLGLAGVSEQFF. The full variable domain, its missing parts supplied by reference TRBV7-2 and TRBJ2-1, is GAGVSQSPSNKVTEKGKDVELRCDPISGHTALYWYRQSLGQGLEFLIYFQGNSAPDKSGLPSDRFSAERTGGSVSTLTIQRTQQEDSAVYLCASSLGLAGVSEQFFGPGTRLTVL.